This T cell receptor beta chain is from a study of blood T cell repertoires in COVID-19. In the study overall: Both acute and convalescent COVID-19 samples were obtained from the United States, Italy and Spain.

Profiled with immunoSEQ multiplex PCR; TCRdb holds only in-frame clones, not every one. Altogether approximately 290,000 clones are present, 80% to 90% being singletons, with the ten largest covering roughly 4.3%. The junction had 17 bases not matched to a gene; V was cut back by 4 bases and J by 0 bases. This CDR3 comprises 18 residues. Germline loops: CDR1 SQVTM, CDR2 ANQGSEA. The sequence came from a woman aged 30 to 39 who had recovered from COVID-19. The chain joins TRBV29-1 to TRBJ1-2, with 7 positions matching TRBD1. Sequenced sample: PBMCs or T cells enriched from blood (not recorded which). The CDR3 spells CSVGPPWTGLQANYGYTF. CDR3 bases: TGCAGCGTTGGCCCCCCCTGGACAGGACTCCAAGCTAACTATGGCTACACCTTC.